Sequencing of this T cell receptor beta chain was carried out in a study of OX40 agonist ivuxolimab in advanced cancers. The CDR3 contains 15 residues. Trimming at V came to 0 bases and at J to 9 bases, leaving 5 bases not matched to a gene. Germline lookup yields CDR1 ENHRY and CDR2 SYGVKD. Some clones are missing from TCRdb's copy, which holds only in-frame ones; the method was immunoSEQ multiplex PCR. The table has about 73,000 clones, more than 80% seen once. This sequence joins TRBV10-3 and TRBJ1-6, with 7 bases fitting TRBD1. The receptor comes from an adult with an advanced solid tumor such as melanoma, head and neck, liver or kidney cancer. Specimen: CD4+ or CD8+ T cells sorted from blood, collected in a trial of the OX40 agonist ivuxolimab. CDR3 region: CAISESPGGGSPLHF. DNA of the CDR3: TGTGCCATCAGTGAGTCGCCAGGGGGGGGTTCACCCCTCCACTTT.